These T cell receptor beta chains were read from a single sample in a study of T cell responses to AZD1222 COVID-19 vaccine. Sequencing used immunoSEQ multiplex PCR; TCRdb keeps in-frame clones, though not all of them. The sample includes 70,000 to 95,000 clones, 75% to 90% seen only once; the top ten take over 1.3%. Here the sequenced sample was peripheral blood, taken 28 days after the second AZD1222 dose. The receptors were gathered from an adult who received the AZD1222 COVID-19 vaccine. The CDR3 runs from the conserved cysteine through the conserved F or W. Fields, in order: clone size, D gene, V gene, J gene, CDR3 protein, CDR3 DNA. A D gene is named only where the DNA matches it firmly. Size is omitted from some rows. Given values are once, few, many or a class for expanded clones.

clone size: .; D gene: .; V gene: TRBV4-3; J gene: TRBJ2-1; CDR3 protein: CASSQDRGGAEQFF; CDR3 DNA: TGCGCCAGCAGCCAAGACCGGGGTGGCGCTGAGCAGTTCTTC
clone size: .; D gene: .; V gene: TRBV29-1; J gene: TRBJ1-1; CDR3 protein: CSVGGSWVGNTEAFF; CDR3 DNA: TGCAGCGTTGGGGGGAGCTGGGTGGGGAACACTGAAGCTTTCTTT
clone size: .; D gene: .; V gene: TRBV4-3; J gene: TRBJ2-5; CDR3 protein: CASSQSSGRGYETQYF; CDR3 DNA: TGCGCCAGCAGCCAGAGCTCGGGCAGGGGATATGAGACCCAGTACTTC
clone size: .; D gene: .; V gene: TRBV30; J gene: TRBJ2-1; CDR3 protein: CAWSVRGSFYNEQFF; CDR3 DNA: TGTGCCTGGAGTGTAAGGGGTTCCTTCTACAATGAGCAGTTCTTC
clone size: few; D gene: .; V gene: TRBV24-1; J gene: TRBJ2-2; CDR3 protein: CATSDNDLGELFF; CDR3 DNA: TGTGCCACCAGTGATAATGACCTCGGGGAGCTGTTTTTT
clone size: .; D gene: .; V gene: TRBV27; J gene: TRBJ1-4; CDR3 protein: CASSLSGHDEKLFF; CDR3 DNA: TGTGCCAGCAGTTTATCAGGCCATGATGAAAAACTGTTTTTT
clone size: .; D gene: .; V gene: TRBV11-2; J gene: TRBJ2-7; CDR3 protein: CASSPSLLAGYEQYF; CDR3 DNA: TGTGCCAGCAGCCCTAGTTTGTTGGCCGGCTACGAGCAGTACTTC
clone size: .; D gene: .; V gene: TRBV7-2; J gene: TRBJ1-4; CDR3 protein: CASSLRAAAATNEKLFF; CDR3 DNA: TGTGCCAGCAGCTTAAGGGCCGCGGCCGCAACTAATGAAAAACTGTTTTTT
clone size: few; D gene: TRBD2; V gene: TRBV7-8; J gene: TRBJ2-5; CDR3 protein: CASSLERGGRETQYF; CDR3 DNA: TGTGCCAGCAGCTTAGAGCGGGGGGGCCGGGAGACCCAGTACTTC
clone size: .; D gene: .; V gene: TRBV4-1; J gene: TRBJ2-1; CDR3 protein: CASSQAADPYNEQFF; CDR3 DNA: TGCGCCAGCAGCCAGGCCGCCGACCCATACAATGAGCAGTTCTTC
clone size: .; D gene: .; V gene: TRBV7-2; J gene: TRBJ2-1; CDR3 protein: CASSFSSESDEQFF; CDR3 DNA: TGTGCCAGCAGCTTTTCTAGCGAATCCGATGAGCAGTTCTTC
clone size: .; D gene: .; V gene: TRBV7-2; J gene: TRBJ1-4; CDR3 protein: CASSLRAATNEKLFF; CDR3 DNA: TGTGCCAGCAGCTTACGGGCGGCAACTAATGAAAAACTGTTTTTT
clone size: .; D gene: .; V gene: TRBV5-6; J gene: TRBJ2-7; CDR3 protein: CASSLATGYYEQYF; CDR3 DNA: TGTGCCAGCAGCTTGGCTACAGGATACTACGAGCAGTACTTC
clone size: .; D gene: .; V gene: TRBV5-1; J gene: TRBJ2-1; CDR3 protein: CASSGWGDYNEQFF; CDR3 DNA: TGCGCCAGCAGCGGTTGGGGGGATTACAATGAGCAGTTCTTC
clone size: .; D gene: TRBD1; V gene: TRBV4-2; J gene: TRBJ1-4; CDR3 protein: CASRGEGAGEKLFF; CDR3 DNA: TGTGCCAGCAGGGGAGAGGGGGCGGGAGAAAAACTGTTTTTT
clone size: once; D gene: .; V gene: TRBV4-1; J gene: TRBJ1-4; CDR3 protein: CASSPQIGNNEKLFF; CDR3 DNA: TGCGCCAGCAGCCCCCAGATTGGTAATAATGAAAAACTGTTTTTT
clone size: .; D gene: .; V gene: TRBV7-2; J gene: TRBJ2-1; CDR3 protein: CASSFSGSGLHNEQFF; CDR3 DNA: TGTGCCAGCAGCTTCTCTGGGTCAGGGCTCCACAATGAGCAGTTCTTC
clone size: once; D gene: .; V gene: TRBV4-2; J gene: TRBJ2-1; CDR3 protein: CASSQSGRRNEQFF; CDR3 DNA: TGTGCCAGCAGCCAATCGGGCCGCCGTAATGAGCAGTTCTTC
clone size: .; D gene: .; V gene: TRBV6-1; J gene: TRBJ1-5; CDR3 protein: CASSEAGVSPQHF; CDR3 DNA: TGTGCCAGCAGTGAAGCGGGCGTCAGTCCCCAGCATTTT
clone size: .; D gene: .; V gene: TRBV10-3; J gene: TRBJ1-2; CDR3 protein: CAIAPGNSNYGYTF; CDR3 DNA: TGTGCCATTGCCCCGGGCAATTCTAACTATGGCTACACCTTC
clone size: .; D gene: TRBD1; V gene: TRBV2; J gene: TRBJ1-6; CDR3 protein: CASRGGRTGDSPLHF; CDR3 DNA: TGTGCCAGCAGGGGGGGGCGGACAGGTGATTCACCCCTCCACTTT
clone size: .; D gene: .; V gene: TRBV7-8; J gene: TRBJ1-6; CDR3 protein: CASSSRQIRDSPLHF; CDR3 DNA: TGTGCCAGCAGCTCGAGACAGATACGAGATTCACCCCTCCACTTT
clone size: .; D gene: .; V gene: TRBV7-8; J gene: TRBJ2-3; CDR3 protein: CASSPGQRGDTQYF; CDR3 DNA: TGTGCCAGCAGTCCGGGCCAAAGGGGAGATACGCAGTATTTT
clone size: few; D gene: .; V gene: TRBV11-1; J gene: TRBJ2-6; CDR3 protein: CASSFGAGANVLTF; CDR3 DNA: TGTGCCAGCAGCTTCGGGGCTGGGGCCAACGTCCTGACTTTC
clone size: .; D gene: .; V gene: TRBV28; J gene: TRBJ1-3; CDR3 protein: CASSLVNTIYF; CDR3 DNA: TGTGCCAGCAGTTTAGTTAACACCATATATTTT
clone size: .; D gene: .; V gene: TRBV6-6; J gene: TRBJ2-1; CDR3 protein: CASTLRDTISEKFF; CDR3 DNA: TGTGCCAGCACCTTACGGGACACCATCTCAGAAAAGTTCTTC
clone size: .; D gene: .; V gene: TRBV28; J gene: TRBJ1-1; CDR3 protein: CASSLILGAGDTEAFF; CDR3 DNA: TGTGCCAGCAGTTTAATATTGGGGGCTGGGGACACTGAAGCTTTCTTT
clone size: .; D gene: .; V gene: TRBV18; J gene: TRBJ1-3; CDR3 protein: CASSPEVSGNTIYF; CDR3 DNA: TGTGCCAGCTCACCAGAGGTTTCTGGAAACACCATATATTTT
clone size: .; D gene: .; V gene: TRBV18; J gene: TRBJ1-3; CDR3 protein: CASSPPAGFGNTIYF; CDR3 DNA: TGTGCCAGCTCACCTCCCGCGGGGTTCGGAAACACCATATATTTT